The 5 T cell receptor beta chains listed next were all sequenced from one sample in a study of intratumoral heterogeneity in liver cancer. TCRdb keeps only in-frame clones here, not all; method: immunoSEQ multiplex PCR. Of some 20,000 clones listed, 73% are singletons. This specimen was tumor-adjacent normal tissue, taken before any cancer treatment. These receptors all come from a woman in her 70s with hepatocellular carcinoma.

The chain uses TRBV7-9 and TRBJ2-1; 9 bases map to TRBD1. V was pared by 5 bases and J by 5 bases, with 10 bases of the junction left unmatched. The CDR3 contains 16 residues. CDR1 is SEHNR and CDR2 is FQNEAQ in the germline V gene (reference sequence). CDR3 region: CASSLTGTGLDNEQFF. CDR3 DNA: TGTGCCAGCAGCCTCACCGGGACAGGGCTTGACAATGAGCAGTTCTTC.

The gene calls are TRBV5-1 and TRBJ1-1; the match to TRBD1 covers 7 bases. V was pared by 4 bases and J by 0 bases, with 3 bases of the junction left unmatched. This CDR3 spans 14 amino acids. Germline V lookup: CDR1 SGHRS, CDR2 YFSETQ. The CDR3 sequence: CASSPGQMNTEAFF. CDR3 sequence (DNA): TGCGCCAGCAGCCCGGGACAGATGAACACTGAAGCTTTCTTT.

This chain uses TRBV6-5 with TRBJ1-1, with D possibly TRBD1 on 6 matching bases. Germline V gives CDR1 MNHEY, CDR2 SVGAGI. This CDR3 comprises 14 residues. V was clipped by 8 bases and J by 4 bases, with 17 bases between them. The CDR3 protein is CASFQGTLATEAFF. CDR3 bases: TGTGCCAGCTTTCAGGGGACACTGGCCACTGAAGCTTTCTTT.

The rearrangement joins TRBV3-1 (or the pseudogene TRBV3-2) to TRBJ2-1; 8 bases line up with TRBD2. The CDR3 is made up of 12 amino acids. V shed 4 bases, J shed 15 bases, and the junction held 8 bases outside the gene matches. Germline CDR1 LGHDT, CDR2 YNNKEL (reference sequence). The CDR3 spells CASSLGTRILFF. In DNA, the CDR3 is TGTGCCAGCAGCCTAGGGACTAGGATTTTGTTCTTC.

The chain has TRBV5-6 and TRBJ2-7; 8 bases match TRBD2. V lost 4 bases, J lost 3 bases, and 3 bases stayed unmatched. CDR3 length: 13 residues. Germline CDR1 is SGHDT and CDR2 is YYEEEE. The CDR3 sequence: CASSRTSIYEQYF. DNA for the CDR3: TGTGCCAGCAGCCGGACTAGCATCTACGAGCAGTACTTC.